This TCR beta chain came from a study of cytotoxic CD8 clonotypes in ibrutinib-treated CLL. Study-wide background: Response sampling occurred after a median 12 months of treatment (range 6 to 36).

The data were produced by immunoSEQ multiplex PCR, yet TCRdb's version contains in-frame clones alone and is incomplete. Here the sample spans 30,000 to 40,000 clones, roughly two thirds being singletons. The clonotype comes from a human donor with chronic lymphocytic leukemia. The sequenced sample was PBMCs, obtained before ibrutinib treatment.

The CDR3 coding sequence is TGCAGTGCTGCTAATTTCTATGGCTACACCTTC. Residues: CSAANFYGYTF. The chain has TRBV20-1 and TRBJ1-2; no clear D. CDR1 is DFQATT and CDR2 is SNEGSKA in the germline V gene (reference sequence). The CDR3 totals 11 residues. The V gene lost 5 bases and the J gene lost 4 bases, with 8 bases spanning the gap.